These T cell receptor beta chains were read from a single sample in a study of cytomegalovirus exposure and HLA in healthy donors. Measured with immunoSEQ multiplex PCR; TCRdb has only the in-frame clones, and not every one. The table shows 150,000 to 200,000 clones, with 65% to 80% occurring only once. Input material: PBMCs. The receptors here all came from a woman between 45 and 65 years old in good health and CMV-seropositive. Both conserved end residues are part of each CDR3. The order of the fields is D gene, V gene, J gene, clone size, CDR3 DNA, CDR3 protein. The D gene is left open where the match is weak. Clone size is stated in some rows and not others, as once, few, many or a class when expanded.

>TRBD1|TRBV7-9|TRBJ1-4|NA
TGTGCCAGCAGCCAGGGGACAGGGAGAAATGAAAAACTGTTTTTT
CASSQGTGRNEKLFF
>TRBD2|TRBV11-2|TRBJ2-1|NA
TGTGCCAGCAGCTTAGTGTCCCTAGCGGGGGGGTATCCGTTCTTC
CASSLVSLAGGYPFF
>NA|TRBV6-5|TRBJ2-7|NA
TGTGCCAGCAGTGCCTCACGGGACTACGAGCAGTACTTC
CASSASRDYEQYF
>NA|TRBV18|TRBJ1-2|NA
TGTGCCAGCTCACCAAGGCGCAGGGAATCTAACTATGGCTACACCTTC
CASSPRRRESNYGYTF
>TRBD1|TRBV7-3|TRBJ2-7|NA
TGTGCCAGCAGCTCGGGACAGGGGAGGCGCGAGCAGTACTTC
CASSSGQGRREQYF
>NA|TRBV7-9|TRBJ1-5|NA
TGTGCCAGCAGCTTAGTCGGCGGGGTGGGCAATCAGCCCCAGCATTTT
CASSLVGGVGNQPQHF
>NA|TRBV30|TRBJ1-1|NA
TGTGCCTGGAGTGTTGGCCACACTGAAGCTTTCTTT
CAWSVGHTEAFF
>TRBD1|TRBV2|TRBJ1-1|NA
TGTGCCAGCAGCAAGGGACAGTTGAACACTGAAGCTTTCTTT
CASSKGQLNTEAFF
>TRBD1|TRBV19|TRBJ1-2|few
TGTGCCAGTAGTGAGGACAGGGGTTGGGGCTACACCTTC
CASSEDRGWGYTF
>TRBD1|TRBV27|TRBJ1-1|NA
TGTGCCAGCAGTGCTTGGGACAGTCGGAAGGCTGAAGCTTTCTTT
CASSAWDSRKAEAFF
>NA|TRBV2|TRBJ1-2|few
TGTGCCAGCAGTGCCGGTCTTAACTATGGCTACACCTTC
CASSAGLNYGYTF
>NA|TRBV5-1|TRBJ1-2|NA
TGCGCCAGCAGCCAAACTGGGCGGGCAGGAGGCACTAACTATGGCTACACCTTC
CASSQTGRAGGTNYGYTF
>NA|TRBV6-5|TRBJ1-1|few
TGTGCCAGCAGTTACTCGACACAGGGCAACACTGAAGCTTTCTTT
CASSYSTQGNTEAFF
>NA|TRBV5-1|TRBJ2-3|NA
TGCGCCAGCAGCTTGGACGCGGGGAAACGCACAGATACGCAGTATTTT
CASSLDAGKRTDTQYF
>TRBD2|TRBV7-9|TRBJ2-7|NA
TGTGCCAGCAGTGCTAGCGGGGGGGCCTACGAGCAGTACTTC
CASSASGGAYEQYF
>NA|TRBV19|TRBJ2-5|NA
TGTGCCAGCCAGGATAGCGGATGGAGAGAGACCCAGTACTTC
CASQDSGWRETQYF
>TRBD1|TRBV30|TRBJ2-7|NA
TGTGCCTGGAGTCTGACCGGGACAGGGGCCGTCGAGCAGTACTTC
CAWSLTGTGAVEQYF
>NA|TRBV18|TRBJ2-3|once
TGTGCCAGCTCACCAGGTATGGGGGGTGAAGATACGCAGTATTTT
CASSPGMGGEDTQYF
>NA|TRBV9|TRBJ2-1|NA
TGTGCCAGCAGCGTCGAAGGGCTAGCCTTTGGGTCCAATGAGCAGTTCTTC
CASSVEGLAFGSNEQFF
>NA|TRBV9|TRBJ2-7|NA
TGTGCCAGCAGCGTAGGTCCAGGGTCCTACGAGCAGTACTTC
CASSVGPGSYEQYF
>TRBD1|TRBV5-1|TRBJ1-2|NA
TGCGCCAGCAGGGGGACAGAGGAGAGTGGCTACACCTTC
CASRGTEESGYTF
>TRBD1|TRBV5-1|TRBJ2-6|NA
TGCGCCAGCAGCCACGATAGGAAGGACAGGGGAAGCTCTGGGGCCAACGTCCTGACTTTC
CASSHDRKDRGSSGANVLTF
>NA|TRBV11-1|TRBJ2-1|NA
TGTGCCAGCAGCCCGTGGGGAGGCGGCTACAATGAGCAGTTCTTC
CASSPWGGGYNEQFF
>TRBD1|TRBV29-1|TRBJ1-1|NA
TGCAGCTTGGCAGGGGGCACTGAAGCTTTCTTT
CSLAGGTEAFF
>TRBD1|TRBV27|TRBJ2-7|once
TGTGCCAGCAGACCCAGACAGGGTTTCTACGAGCAGTACTTC
CASRPRQGFYEQYF
>TRBD1|TRBV19|TRBJ2-2|NA
TGTGCCAGTAGAAAGGACAGGGGCCGGACCGGGGAGCTGTTTTTT
CASRKDRGRTGELFF
>NA|TRBV7-9|TRBJ1-6|NA
TGTGCCAGCAGCTCTAAAGATAATTCACCCCTCCACTTT
CASSSKDNSPLHF
>TRBD1|TRBV27|TRBJ1-2|NA
TGTGCCAGCAGACGGACAGGGGGCTACTATGGCTACACCTTC
CASRRTGGYYGYTF
>NA|TRBV11-3|TRBJ1-1|NA
TGTGCCAGCAGCTTAGGCGATAACACTGAAGCTTTCTTT
CASSLGDNTEAFF
>NA|TRBV2|TRBJ2-5|NA
TGTGCCAGCGGCGGCAGTAAGTTTACGACCCAGTACTTC
CASGGSKFTTQYF
>TRBD1|TRBV25-1|TRBJ2-5|NA
TGTGCCAGCAGTGGGGACAGGGGGGAAGAGACCCAGTACTTC
CASSGDRGEETQYF
>TRBD1|TRBV27|TRBJ1-2|NA
TGTGCCAGCAGTTCCAAAACAGGGGAACCTAGAGGTGGCTACACCTTC
CASSSKTGEPRGGYTF
>TRBD1|TRBV29-1|TRBJ1-2|NA
TGCAGCGTTGTTTCAGGGGGCGACTATGGCTACACCTTC
CSVVSGGDYGYTF
>TRBD1|TRBV10-3|TRBJ1-1|NA
TGTGCCATCAGTGCCAGGACAGGGGGCGTCACTGAAGCTTTCTTT
CAISARTGGVTEAFF
>TRBD1|TRBV5-4|TRBJ1-1|NA
TGTGCCAGCAGCCCCTGGACAGGGTATACTGAAGCTTTCTTT
CASSPWTGYTEAFF
>TRBD1|TRBV19|TRBJ1-4|NA
TGTGCCAGTAGTATATCGGCGGGACAGGGAGCAACTAATGAAAAACTGTTTTTT
CASSISAGQGATNEKLFF
>NA|TRBV5-1|TRBJ2-3|NA
TGCGCCAGCAGGACGGACTCATGGGATACGCAGTATTTT
CASRTDSWDTQYF
>TRBD1|TRBV6-5|TRBJ1-1|few
TGTGCCAGCAGGGGGACAGGGGCGGCCACTGAAGCTTTCTTT
CASRGTGAATEAFF
>NA|TRBV27|TRBJ1-1|NA
TGTGCCAGCAGCTTGGGGGGTATGGCCACTGAAGCTTTCTTT
CASSLGGMATEAFF
>NA|TRBV9|TRBJ2-2|NA
TGTGCCAGCAACAGACAAACCGGGGAGCTGTTTTTT
CASNRQTGELFF
>TRBD1|TRBV5-4|TRBJ1-6|NA
TGTGCCAGCAGCCCCCGGACAGGATCTAATTCACCCCTCCACTTT
CASSPRTGSNSPLHF
>TRBD2|TRBV7-9|TRBJ2-3|few
TGTGCCAGCAGCTTAGGTATTAGCGGGGAAGCAGCAGATACGCAGTATTTT
CASSLGISGEAADTQYF
>TRBD2|TRBV2|TRBJ2-5|once
TGTGCCAGCAGTGTACCTAGCGGGGAGACCCAGTACTTC
CASSVPSGETQYF
>TRBD1|TRBV5-1|TRBJ1-1|NA
TGCGCCAGCAGCTCCCCCGGGACAGGGAACACTGAAGCTTTCTTT
CASSSPGTGNTEAFF
>TRBD1|TRBV15|TRBJ2-6|NA
TGTGCCACCAGCGAGACAGGGGTAGGGGCCAACGTCCTGACTTTC
CATSETGVGANVLTF
>TRBD1|TRBV6-5|TRBJ1-2|NA
TGTGCCAGCAGTACCGGGACAGGGGGCAGTCGTGGCTACACCTTC
CASSTGTGGSRGYTF
>NA|TRBV30|TRBJ1-1|NA
TGTGCCTGGAGTGCGCGGGGGGGAAACACTGAAGCTTTCTTT
CAWSARGGNTEAFF
>TRBD1|TRBV5-1|TRBJ2-7|NA
TGCGCCAGCAGCCCGGGACAGAGCTACGAGCAGTACTTC
CASSPGQSYEQYF
>NA|TRBV19|TRBJ2-7|NA
TGTGCCAGTAGGCCAAGCTTTAGATCCTACGAGCAGTACTTC
CASRPSFRSYEQYF
>NA|TRBV12-5|TRBJ1-5|NA
TGTGCTAGTGGTTTGCCAGGGATCGGACAGCCCCAGCATTTT
CASGLPGIGQPQHF